One and the same sample provided the 22 T cell receptor beta chains below, sequenced in a study of molecular identifiers for immune sequencing clone quantification (dated by TCRdb to about 2018). The protocol used for the library was PCR. TCRdb shows the sequencer as Illumina HiSeq 4000. TCRdb trimmed public reads at Q25 via fastp, called clones via MiXCR and kept in-frame beta chains. Every distinct CDR3 protein forms one entry, paired with its most common genes and DNA. This sample is represented by 350,000 or so distinct CDR3 sequences; about 21% of them were singletons. The top ten clonotypes cover approximately 0.8% of the sample. The sequenced material came from naive CD8+ T cells from blood, with Jurkat cell RNA spiked in. The cell subset or site label, as the study defines it: FACS-sorted CD8+CD4-CCR7+CD45RA+ naive T cells. Source of these receptors: a human donor in good health. Some libraries in this study had Jurkat cell RNA spiked in.

This clonotype occurred many times. This chain links TRBV7-9 with TRBJ1-1; D is possibly TRBD1 (6 bases). This CDR3 contains 18 residues. The V gene lost 5 bases and the J gene lost 4 bases, with 26 bases spanning the gap. Germline V gives CDR1 SEHNR, CDR2 FQNEAQ (reference sequence). For the CDR3, the DNA is TGTGCCAGCAGCCTTCTAGACCGCGGGGCCAGGGGTGGCACTGAAGCTTTCTTT. Translated: CASSLLDRGARGGTEAFF.

The rearrangement links TRBV12-3 or TRBV12-4 to TRBJ1-1; D possibly corresponds to TRBD1 (5 bases). CDR3 length: 13 residues. Trimming left V 6 bases short and J 6 bases short, with 14 bases between. The chain's CDR3 is CASRPGGGAEAFF. The DNA for the CDR3 is TGTGCCAGCAGGCCCGGGGGGGGAGCTGAAGCTTTCTTT.

This clonotype was recorded a few times. CDR3 region: CASSSTGLAGYNEQFF. The CDR3 DNA follows: TGTGCCAGCAGCTCAACCGGACTAGCGGGGTACAATGAGCAGTTCTTC. V gene TRBV7-2 combines with J gene TRBJ2-1, with 12 nucleotides matching TRBD2. This CDR3 spans 16 amino acids. Germline CDR1 reads SGHTA; CDR2 reads FQGNSA. V gave up 4 bases and J gave up 4 bases; unmatched junction bases: 5.

This clonotype has ten or more counts. This chain uses TRBV2 with TRBJ2-5; D may be TRBD1 (6 bases). This CDR3 spans 15 amino acids. Germline V gene sequence: CDR1 SNHLY, CDR2 FYNNEI. V shed 5 bases and J shed 3 bases, with 16 bases lying between them. CDR3 DNA: TGTGCCAGCAGTACCATACTGGGGGCGAAAGAGACCCAGTACTTC. Protein product: CASSTILGAKETQYF.

This clonotype has ten or more counts. The V call is TRBV14, the J call TRBJ1-2, with D possibly being TRBD1 (6 bases). The CDR3 totals 15 residues. V dropped 4 bases and J dropped 6 bases, with 18 bases sitting between them. Germline CDR1 is SGHDN and CDR2 is FVKESK. In DNA, the CDR3 is TGTGCCAGCAGCCCCGTCGGACAGTCGTTTCATGGCTACACCTTC. It specifies CASSPVGQSFHGYTF. The variable domain in full, completed from reference TRBV14 and TRBJ1-2, reads EAGVTQFPSHSVIEKGQTVTLRCDPISGHDNLYWYRRVMGKEIKFLLHFVKESKQDESGMPNNRFLAERTGGTYSTLKVQPAELEDSGVYFCASSPVGQSFHGYTFGSGTRLTVV.

This clonotype was observed a handful of times. This chain connects TRBV11-2 to TRBJ2-7; perhaps D is TRBD1 or TRBD2 (5 bases each). CDR3 length: 14 residues. Germline V gene sequence: CDR1 SGHAT, CDR2 FQNNGV. V was cut by 3 bases and J by 3 bases, with 12 bases left in between. The CDR3 here is CASSLGLRGYEQYF. Here the CDR3 DNA reads TGTGCCAGCAGCTTGGGTTTGAGGGGCTACGAGCAGTACTTC.

The V gene is TRBV4-1, the J gene TRBJ2-2; D gene unclear. The CDR3 has 16 residues. Trimming pared 2 bases from V and 2 bases from J, leaving 12 bases between. Germline V gene lookup returns CDR1 MGHRA and CDR2 YSYEKL. This CDR3 reads CASSQHDSLNTGELFF. The DNA for the CDR3 is TGCGCCAGCAGCCAACACGATTCCTTAAACACCGGGGAGCTGTTTTTT.

Comments on this clonotype: A clone one base away is much larger, so this may be a read error. The chain is built from TRBV2 and TRBJ2-2, with a tentative D call TRBD2 (6 bases). CDR3 length: 14 residues. Germline V gene lookup returns CDR1 SNHLY and CDR2 FYNNEI. CDR3 in amino acids: CVNERQGGTGELFF. The CDR3 coding sequence is TGTGTCAACGAAAGGCAGGGAGGCACCGGGGAGCTGTTTTTT.

CDR3 DNA sequence: TGTGCCAGCAGTCCGGGACAGGCCCTCAATGAGCAGTTCTTC. It yields the protein CASSPGQALNEQFF. The chain couples TRBV27 to TRBJ2-1; 8 positions match TRBD1. CDR1 and CDR2 from the germline V gene are MNHEY and SMNVEV (reference sequence). CDR3 length: 14 amino acids. The J segment lost 6 bases and the V segment lost 5 bases, leaving 6 bases of the junction unmatched.

In this sample, this clonotype turned up a few times. A much larger clone sits a single nucleotide away, making a read error possible. The rearrangement joins TRBV4-3 to TRBJ2-7; D is undetermined. CDR1 is LGHNA, CDR2 YSLEER, per germline. CDR3 length: 14 amino acids. The CDR3 bases are TGCGCCAGCGGCCAAGCCCCCACAGCCTACGAGCAGTACTTC. As protein: CASGQAPTAYEQYF.

In its sample, this clonotype was seen many times. The chain is built from TRBV14 and TRBJ1-1; D not certain. Per the germline V gene, CDR1 is SGHDN and CDR2 is FVKESK. CDR3 size: 13 residues. Deletions cut 3 bases from V and 0 bases from J, with 5 bases between. Here the CDR3 DNA reads TGTGCCAGCAGCCACCGAATGAACACTGAAGCTTTCTTT. Its protein is CASSHRMNTEAFF.

The J gene is TRBJ1-4, the V gene TRBV19; no clear D. V lost 8 bases and J 3 bases, leaving 13 bases between the germline ends. Germline CDR1 LNHDA, CDR2 SQIVND (reference sequence). The length of the CDR3 is 14 residues. Written as DNA, the CDR3 is TGTGCCAGTGGAGTTGGGTATTCTAATGAAAAACTGTTTTTT. It codes for CASGVGYSNEKLFF.

This clonotype was counted at least ten times. V is TRBV4-3 and J is TRBJ2-5, with D unresolved. With 0 bases removed from V and 2 bases from J, the gap between germline ends came to 7 bases. CDR3 length: 14 residues. The V gene's germline CDR1 is LGHNA and CDR2 YSLEER. The CDR3 loop is CASSQDRFQETQYF. The CDR3 nucleotides read TGCGCCAGCAGCCAAGACAGATTTCAAGAGACCCAGTACTTC.

This clonotype was seen ten or more times. CDR3 loop: CASKNRGGNQPQHF. Written as DNA, the CDR3 is TGTGCCAGCAAAAACAGGGGTGGGAATCAGCCCCAGCATTTT. The chain uses TRBV2 and TRBJ1-5; the match to TRBD1 covers 7 bases. Germline CDR1 is SNHLY and CDR2 is FYNNEI. This CDR3 comprises 14 residues. Trimming at V came to 7 bases and at J to 4 bases, leaving 7 bases not matched to a gene.

This clonotype was counted between two and nine times. The chain uses TRBV14 and TRBJ2-3, with unresolved D. This CDR3 comprises 14 residues. The V gene lost 4 bases and the J gene lost 4 bases, with 12 bases spanning the gap. Germline CDR1 is SGHDN and CDR2 is FVKESK. CDR3 DNA sequence: TGTGCCAGCAGCCCAAGCCTAAGTGCAGATACGCAGTATTTT. Its protein product is CASSPSLSADTQYF.

This clonotype appeared a few times. The chain is built from TRBV5-4 and TRBJ1-1, with TRBD1 as a possible D gene (6 bases). Germline V gene lookup returns CDR1 SGHNT and CDR2 YYREEE (reference sequence). Trimming removed 4 bases from V and 3 bases from J, with 13 bases in between. The CDR3 extends over 14 amino acids. The CDR3, as DNA: TGTGCCAGCAGCGGGGACACAGGTTACACTGAAGCTTTCTTT. Protein sequence: CASSGDTGYTEAFF.

The gene calls are TRBV11-2 and TRBJ1-6, with 7 nucleotides matching TRBD1. The V gene's germline CDR1 is SGHAT and CDR2 FQNNGV. The CDR3 is made up of 20 amino acids. The J segment lost 5 bases and the V segment lost 0 bases, leaving 16 bases of the junction unmatched. CDR3 sequence (DNA): TGTGCCAGCAGCTTAGATCCGGGACAGTTCTATATTGCGGATAATTCACCCCTCCACTTT. Its protein product is CASSLDPGQFYIADNSPLHF.

This clonotype was seen repeatedly, ten times or more. This chain uses TRBV30 with TRBJ2-3; the D gene is possibly TRBD2 (5 bases). CDR3 length: 14 amino acids. Germline CDR1 GTSNPN, CDR2 SVGIG (reference sequence). The V gene lost 5 bases and the J gene lost 1 base, with 13 bases spanning the gap. CDR3 in amino acids: CAWDYTGGTDTQYF. The CDR3 coding sequence is TGTGCCTGGGATTACACCGGGGGCACAGATACGCAGTATTTT.

This clonotype was recorded many times. V and J are TRBV14 and TRBJ2-5, with a possible D match to TRBD1 (6 bases). V shed 4 bases and J shed 2 bases, with 14 bases lying between them. CDR1 is SGHDN, CDR2 FVKESK, per germline. This CDR3 is built from 15 residues. The CDR3 reads CASSPWTVEQETQYF. DNA for the CDR3: TGTGCCAGCAGCCCGTGGACAGTCGAACAAGAGACCCAGTACTTC.

This clonotype was observed at least ten times. V and J are TRBV7-9 and TRBJ2-3; 10 positions match TRBD1. Germline V lookup: CDR1 SEHNR, CDR2 FQNEAQ (reference sequence). This CDR3 region has 16 residues. V trimming: 4 bases; J trimming: 2 bases; junction bases outside the gene matches: 6. The chain's CDR3 is CASSYQTGGITDTQYF. The CDR3 bases are TGTGCCAGCAGCTACCAGACAGGGGGCATCACAGATACGCAGTATTTT.

The V gene is TRBV5-6, the J gene TRBJ2-7; D gene uncertain. This CDR3 is 15 amino acids long. V was trimmed by 1 base and J by 0 bases, leaving 11 bases between them. In germline, CDR1 is SGHDT, CDR2 YYEEEE. CDR3 DNA: TGTGCCAGCAGCTTGTTCGTTGAGCGCTCCTACGAGCAGTACTTC. It codes for CASSLFVERSYEQYF.

This clonotype was observed at least ten times. The chain is built from TRBV2 and TRBJ1-1; 9 nucleotides agree with TRBD1. This CDR3 is 17 amino acids long. Germline CDR1 is SNHLY and CDR2 is FYNNEI. With 4 bases clipped from V and 4 bases from J, the junction kept 13 bases outside the gene matches. The chain's CDR3 is CASSGMDVDRGSTEAFF. The CDR3 region has the DNA TGTGCCAGCAGTGGTATGGATGTGGACAGGGGATCCACTGAAGCTTTCTTT.